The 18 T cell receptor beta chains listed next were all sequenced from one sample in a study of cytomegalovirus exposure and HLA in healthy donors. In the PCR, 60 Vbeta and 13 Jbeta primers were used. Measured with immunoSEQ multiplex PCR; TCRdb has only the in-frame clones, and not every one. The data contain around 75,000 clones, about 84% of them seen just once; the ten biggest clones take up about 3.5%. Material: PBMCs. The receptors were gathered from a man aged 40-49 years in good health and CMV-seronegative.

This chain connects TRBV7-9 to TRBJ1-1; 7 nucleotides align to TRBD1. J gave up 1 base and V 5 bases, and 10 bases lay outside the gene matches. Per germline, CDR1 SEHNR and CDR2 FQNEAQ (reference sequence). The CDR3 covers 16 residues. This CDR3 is CASSPQGAGGNTEAFF. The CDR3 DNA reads TGTGCCAGCAGCCCCCAGGGCGCAGGGGGGAACACTGAAGCTTTCTTT. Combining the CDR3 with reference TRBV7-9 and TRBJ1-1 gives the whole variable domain DTGVSQNPRHKITKRGQNVTFRCDPISEHNRLYWYRQTLGQGPEFLTYFQNEAQLEKSRLLSDRFSAERPKGSFSTLEIQRTEQGDSAMYLCASSPQGAGGNTEAFFGQGTRLTVV.

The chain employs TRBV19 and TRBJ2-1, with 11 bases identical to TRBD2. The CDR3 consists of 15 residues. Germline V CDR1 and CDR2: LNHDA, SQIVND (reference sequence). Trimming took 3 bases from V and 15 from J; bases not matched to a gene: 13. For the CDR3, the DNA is TGTGCCAGTAGTATCCATGGAGGGCTAGCGGGGGGTCTGTTCTTC. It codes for CASSIHGGLAGGLFF. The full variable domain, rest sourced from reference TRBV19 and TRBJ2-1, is DGGITQSPKYLFRKEGQNVTLSCEQNLNHDAMYWYRQDPGQGLRLIYYSQIVNDFQKGDIAEGYSVSREKKESFPLTVTSAQKNPTAFYLCASSIHGGLAGGLFFGPGTRLTVL.

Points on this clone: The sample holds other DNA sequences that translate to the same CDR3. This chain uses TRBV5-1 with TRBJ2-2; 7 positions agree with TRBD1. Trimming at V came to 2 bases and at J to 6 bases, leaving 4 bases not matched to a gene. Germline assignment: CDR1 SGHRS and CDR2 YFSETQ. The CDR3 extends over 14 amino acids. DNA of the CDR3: TGCGCCAGCAGCTTTCAACAGGGGTCCGGGGAGCTGTTTTTT. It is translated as CASSFQQGSGELFF.

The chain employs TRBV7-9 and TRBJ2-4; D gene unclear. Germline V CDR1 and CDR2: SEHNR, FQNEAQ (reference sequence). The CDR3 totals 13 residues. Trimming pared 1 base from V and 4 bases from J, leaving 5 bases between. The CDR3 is CASSLGGKNIQYF. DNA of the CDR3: TGTGCCAGCAGCTTAGGCGGTAAAAACATTCAGTACTTC.

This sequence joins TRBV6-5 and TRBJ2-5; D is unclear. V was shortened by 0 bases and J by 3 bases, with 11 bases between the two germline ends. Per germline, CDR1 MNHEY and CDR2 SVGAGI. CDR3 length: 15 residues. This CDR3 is CASSYSSRREETQYF. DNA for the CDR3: TGTGCCAGCAGTTACTCGTCTCGTCGGGAAGAGACCCAGTACTTC.

The CDR3 spells CASSPQGISSTEVSEQYF. The CDR3 DNA follows: TGTGCCAGCAGTCCCCAGGGGATCTCTTCCACCGAGGTCTCCGAGCAGTACTTC. The chain links TRBV28 to TRBJ2-7, with D perhaps matching TRBD1 (6 bases). This CDR3 has 18 residues. Germline CDR1 and CDR2: MDHEN and SYDVKM. Trimming left V 5 bases short and J 6 bases short, with 29 bases between.

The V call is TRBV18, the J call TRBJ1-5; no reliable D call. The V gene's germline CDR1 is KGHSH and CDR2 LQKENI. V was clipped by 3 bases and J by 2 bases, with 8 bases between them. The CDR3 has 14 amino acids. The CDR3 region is CASSPRVGNQPQHF. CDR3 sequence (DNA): TGTGCCAGCTCACCTCGGGTCGGCAATCAGCCCCAGCATTTT.

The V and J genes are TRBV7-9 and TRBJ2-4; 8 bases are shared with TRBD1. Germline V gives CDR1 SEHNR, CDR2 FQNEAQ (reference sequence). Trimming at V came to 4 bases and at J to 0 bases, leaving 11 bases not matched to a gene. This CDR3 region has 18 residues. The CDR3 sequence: CASSSLTTGALAKNIQYF. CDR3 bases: TGTGCCAGCAGCTCTCTAACGACAGGGGCACTAGCCAAAAACATTCAGTACTTC.

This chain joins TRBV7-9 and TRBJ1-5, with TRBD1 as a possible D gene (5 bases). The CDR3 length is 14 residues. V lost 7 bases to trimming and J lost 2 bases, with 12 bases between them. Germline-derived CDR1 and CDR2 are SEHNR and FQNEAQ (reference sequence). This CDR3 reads CASTGREGNQPQHF. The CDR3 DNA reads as TGTGCCAGCACCGGCAGGGAGGGCAATCAGCCCCAGCATTTT.

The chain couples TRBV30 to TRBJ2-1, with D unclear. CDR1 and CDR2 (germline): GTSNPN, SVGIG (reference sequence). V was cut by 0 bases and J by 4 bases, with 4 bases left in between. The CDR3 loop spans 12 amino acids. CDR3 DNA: TGTGCCTGGAGTGTACGGTACAATGAGCAGTTCTTC. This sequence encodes CAWSVRYNEQFF.

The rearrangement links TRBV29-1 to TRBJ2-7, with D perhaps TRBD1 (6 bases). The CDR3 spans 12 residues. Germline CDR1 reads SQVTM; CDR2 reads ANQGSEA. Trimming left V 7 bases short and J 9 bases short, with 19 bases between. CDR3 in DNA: TGCAGCGCAGAGACAGGAATTGGTCCGCAGTACTTC. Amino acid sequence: CSAETGIGPQYF.

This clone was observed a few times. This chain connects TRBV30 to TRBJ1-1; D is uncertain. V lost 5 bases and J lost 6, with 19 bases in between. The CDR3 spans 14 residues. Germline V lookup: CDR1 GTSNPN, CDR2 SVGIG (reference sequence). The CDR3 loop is CAWGDQTAGAEAFF. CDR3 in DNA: TGTGCCTGGGGCGACCAGACGGCAGGCGCTGAAGCTTTCTTT.

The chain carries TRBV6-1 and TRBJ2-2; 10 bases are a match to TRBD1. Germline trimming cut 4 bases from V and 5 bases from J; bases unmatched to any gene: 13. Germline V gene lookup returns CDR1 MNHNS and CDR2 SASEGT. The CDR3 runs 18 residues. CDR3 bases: TGTGCCAGCAGTGGCCGGGACAGGGGCACCTATGGGACCGGGGAGCTGTTTTTT. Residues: CASSGRDRGTYGTGELFF.

For the CDR3, the DNA is TGTGCCAGCAGCTTGGGGGGGGCCGGGACACACCTTACCTACGAGCAGTACTTC. It specifies CASSLGGAGTHLTYEQYF. The rearrangement joins TRBV7-2 to TRBJ2-7, with D perhaps matching TRBD2 (7 bases). CDR1 and CDR2 from the germline V gene are SGHTA and FQGNSA. V dropped 3 bases and J dropped 2 bases, with 23 bases sitting between them. The CDR3 has 18 residues.

The CDR3 here is CAWGRDRGEKLFF. As DNA, the CDR3 is TGTGCCTGGGGCCGGGACAGGGGTGAAAAACTGTTTTTT. The rearrangement joins TRBV30 to TRBJ1-4, with 10 nucleotides matching TRBD1. Germline CDR1 is GTSNPN and CDR2 is SVGIG (reference sequence). V shed 5 bases, J shed 7 bases, and the junction held 4 bases outside the gene matches. The CDR3 extends over 13 amino acids.

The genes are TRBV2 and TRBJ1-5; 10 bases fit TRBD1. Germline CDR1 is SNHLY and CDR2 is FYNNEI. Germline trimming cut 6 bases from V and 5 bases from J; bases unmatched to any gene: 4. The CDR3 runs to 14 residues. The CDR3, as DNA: TGTGCCAGCAGCAGCGGACAGGGGGATCAGCCCCAGCATTTT. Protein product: CASSSGQGDQPQHF.

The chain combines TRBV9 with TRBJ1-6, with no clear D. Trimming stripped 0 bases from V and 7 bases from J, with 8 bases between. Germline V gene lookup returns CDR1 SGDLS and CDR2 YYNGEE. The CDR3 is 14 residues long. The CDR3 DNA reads TGTGCCAGCAGCGTAGACCCCGGGAATTCACCCCTCCACTTT. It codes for CASSVDPGNSPLHF. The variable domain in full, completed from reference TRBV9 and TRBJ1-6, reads DSGVTQTPKHLITATGQRVTLRCSPRSGDLSVYWYQQSLDQGLQFLIQYYNGEERAKGNILERFSAQQFPDLHSELNLSSLELGDSALYFCASSVDPGNSPLHFGNGTRLTVT.

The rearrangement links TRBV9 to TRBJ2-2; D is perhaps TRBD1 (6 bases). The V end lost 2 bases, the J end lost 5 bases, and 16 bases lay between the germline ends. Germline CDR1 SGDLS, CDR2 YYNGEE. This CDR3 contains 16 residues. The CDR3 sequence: CASSVRTGLRTGELFF. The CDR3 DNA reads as TGTGCCAGCAGCGTCCGCACAGGGTTACGGACCGGGGAGCTGTTTTTT.